The next 2 T cell receptor beta chains were all read from a single sample in a study of OX40 agonist ivuxolimab in advanced cancers. Preparation of the library involved the immunoSEQ multiplex PCR assay. This is the immuneACCESS table as TCRdb keeps it, with only in-frame sequences that have V and J called. A part of the clones is gone; compared with another copy, unresolved V genes explain less than half, and the rest is unexplained. For this sample the table gives tens of thousands of clones, of which 84% were detected only once. The biggest ten clones account for roughly 0.6% of the sample. Source: CD4+ or CD8+ T cells sorted from blood, taken in a trial of the OX40 agonist ivuxolimab. The receptors were gathered from an adult with an advanced solid tumor such as melanoma, head and neck, liver or kidney cancer.

V is TRBV27 and J is TRBJ1-2; D ambiguous. Trimming stripped 7 bases from V and 0 bases from J, with 9 bases between. Germline loops: CDR1 MNHEY, CDR2 SMNVEV (reference sequence). This CDR3 is 13 amino acids long. CDR3 in DNA: TGTGCCAGCAAGGGAGAATCTAACTATGGCTACACCTTC. Residues: CASKGESNYGYTF.

The chain carries TRBV9 and TRBJ1-4; D is unclear. Germline V gene lookup returns CDR1 SGDLS and CDR2 YYNGEE. Trimming cost V 4 bases and J 5 bases, with 15 bases left between them. The CDR3 has 15 residues. Here the CDR3 DNA reads TGTGCCAGCAGCACTCGAGGAGTACCGAATGAAAAACTGTTTTTT. Encoded protein: CASSTRGVPNEKLFF.